The clone carrying this TCR beta chain was picked up many times. TCRdb reprocessed the 5' RACE reads via MiXCR and lists one record per CDR3 protein. The sample lists roughly 50,000 distinct CDR3 sequences, roughly 13% occurring once. The sample belongs to a study of neurological immune-mediated disorders. Time point of the sample: longitudinal time-point 3. Stored at -80 C, 2 million PBMCs were the source of the unsorted libraries. Germline assignment: CDR1 PRHDT and CDR2 FYEKMQ (reference sequence). Deletions cut 6 bases from V and 0 bases from J, with 16 bases between. The CDR3 has 16 residues. The specimen sequenced was PBMCs. The V and J genes are TRBV13 and TRBJ2-3; D is possibly TRBD1 or TRBD2 (6 bases each). The receptor comes from a male donor with HTLV-1-associated myelopathy (HAM/TSP). The CDR3 region has the DNA TGTGCCAGCAGTGCAGAGGGGGGAGGTAGCACAGATACGCAGTATTTT. As protein: CASSAEGGGSTDTQYF.